Presented here are 12 T cell receptor beta chains from one specimen sequenced in a study of regulatory T cells in long-lasting Graves disease. CDR3-region Arm-PCR and iRepertoire HTBI primers produced the TCR beta libraries. TCRdb reprocessed the multiplex PCR reads via MiXCR and lists one record per CDR3 protein. The repertoire has a few hundred thousand distinct CDR3 sequences, 20% of them found once; the top ten carry over 11%. Time point specified: newly diagnosed GD, antithyroid drugs for less than 3 months. PBMCs provided the RNA from which the TCR library was made. This specimen was peripheral blood mononuclear cells (PBMCs), taken at new diagnosis, from a patient treated with antithyroid drugs. Source of these receptors: a female donor with Graves disease.

This clonotype turned up a few times. The chain employs TRBV9 and TRBJ1-4; no reliable D call. Germline V CDR1 and CDR2: SGDLS, YYNGEE. CDR3 length: 14 amino acids. V gave up 3 bases and J gave up 8 bases, with 14 bases separating them. The CDR3 reads CASSGGPVEEKLFF. In nucleotides, the CDR3 is TGTGCCAGCAGCGGCGGTCCCGTGGAAGAAAAACTGTTTTTT.

The genes are TRBV6-1 and TRBJ1-1; D gene ambiguous. CDR1 is MNHNS, CDR2 SASEGT, per germline. The CDR3 is made up of 14 amino acids. Trimming pared 7 bases from V and 0 bases from J, leaving 12 bases between. CDR3 nucleotides: TGTGCCAGCAATGCTGCCGCCATGAACACTGAAGCTTTCTTT. It encodes CASNAAAMNTEAFF.

This clonotype occurred a few times. The J gene is TRBJ2-2, the V gene TRBV4-2, with a weak D call TRBD2 (7 bases). This CDR3 has 14 residues. The V gene lost 4 bases and the J gene lost 3 bases, with 9 bases spanning the gap. Germline CDR1 is LGHNA and CDR2 is YNFKEQ. CDR3 amino acids: CASSRGGYTGELFF. In DNA form, the CDR3 reads TGTGCCAGCAGCCGCGGGGGCTACACCGGGGAGCTGTTTTTT.

The chain couples TRBV2 to TRBJ2-3, with 8 bases aligning to TRBD1. The trim removed 6 bases at V and 2 bases at J, leaving 7 bases unmatched. The CDR3 length is 15 residues. CDR1 and CDR2 from the germline V gene are SNHLY and FYNNEI. The CDR3 loop reads CASSQRTGTTDTQYF. In DNA, the CDR3 is TGTGCCAGCAGCCAAAGGACAGGGACCACAGATACGCAGTATTTT.

Only a few counts were recorded for this clonotype. This sequence joins TRBV12-3 or TRBV12-4 and TRBJ1-3; unclear D gene. The CDR3 loop spans 19 amino acids. V lost 1 base and J lost 0, with 19 bases in between. The CDR3 nucleotides read TGTGCCAGCAGTTTAGAAGGTTTTAGGTGGTTAAGCTCTGGAAACACCATATATTTT. Encoded protein: CASSLEGFRWLSSGNTIYF.

This clonotype was counted many times. V gene TRBV20-1 combines with J gene TRBJ2-5; TRBD2 might be the D (6 bases). V was pared by 4 bases and J by 4 bases, with 19 bases between. This CDR3 spans 15 amino acids. Germline V gene sequence: CDR1 DFQATT, CDR2 SNEGSKA (reference sequence). The chain's CDR3 is CSAKSGAGKAETQYF. In DNA, the CDR3 is TGCAGTGCTAAATCGGGCGCGGGAAAGGCAGAGACCCAGTACTTC.

Only a few counts were recorded for this clonotype. The chain is built from TRBV18 and TRBJ1-6; TRBD1 is a possible D gene (5 bases). This CDR3 is 16 amino acids long. V gave up 2 bases and J gave up 0 bases, with 8 bases separating them. Germline V gene sequence: CDR1 KGHSH, CDR2 LQKENI. CDR3: CASSPGTSSYNSPLHF. The CDR3 coding sequence is TGTGCCAGCTCACCAGGGACGAGCTCCTATAATTCACCCCTCCACTTT.

This clonotype has a count of ten or more. This sequence joins TRBV28 and TRBJ2-7; no firm D call. V lost 4 bases, J lost 5 bases, and 6 bases lay in between. This CDR3 is built from 11 residues. The germline V gene encodes CDR1 MDHEN and CDR2 SYDVKM. CDR3 in amino acids: CASSSVNEQYF. As DNA, the CDR3 is TGTGCCAGCAGTTCAGTCAACGAGCAGTACTTC.

The V call is TRBV7-2, the J call TRBJ1-5; D is unclear. The CDR3 has 12 amino acids. CDR1 and CDR2 from the germline V gene are SGHTA and FQGNSA. V lost 5 bases to trimming and J lost 7 bases, with 9 bases between them. CDR3 nucleotide sequence: TGTGCCAGCAGCCCCCCATTCCAGCCCCAGCATTTT. Translating it yields CASSPPFQPQHF.

This clonotype was detected ten times or more. The chain couples TRBV6-1 to TRBJ1-5; tentatively, D is TRBD1 (5 bases). CDR1 MNHNS and CDR2 SASEGT come from the germline V gene. With 6 bases removed from V and 3 bases from J, the gap between germline ends came to 9 bases. The CDR3 consists of 13 residues. The CDR3 loop reads CASSRALNQPQHF. For the CDR3, the DNA is TGTGCCAGCAGCAGGGCCCTCAATCAGCCCCAGCATTTT.

This clonotype was detected ten times or more. The J gene is TRBJ2-7, the V gene TRBV28, with 9 bases aligning to TRBD2. The V segment lost 5 bases and the J segment 4 bases; nucleotides outside the gene matches: 6. The CDR3 has 14 residues. The germline V gene has CDR1 MDHEN and CDR2 SYDVKM. CDR3 DNA sequence: TGTGCCAGCAGTCCCAGCGGGGGGCGGTACGAGCAGTACTTC. As protein: CASSPSGGRYEQYF.

This clonotype occurred many times. V usage is TRBV28 and J usage is TRBJ1-2; 7 bases match TRBD1. The CDR3 consists of 13 residues. CDR1 is MDHEN and CDR2 is SYDVKM in the germline V gene. The junction had 6 bases not matched to a gene; V was cut back by 6 bases and J by 5 bases. The DNA for the CDR3 is TGTGCCAGCAGCCTACAGGGGTCGTATGGCTACACCTTC. It translates to CASSLQGSYGYTF.